This T cell receptor beta chain comes out of a study of blood T cell repertoires in COVID-19. Study in general: The United States, Italy and Spain were the sources of the acute and convalescent COVID-19 samples. Sample material is recorded as cDNA or gDNA derived from T cells, B-cell-depleted T cells, or PBMCs.

Original handling: Researchers report that nucleated cell counts were estimated from reference gene primer amplification. Generated by immunoSEQ multiplex PCR, the TCRdb table keeps only in-frame clones and is missing some. Clone size and V and J calls were adopted from that table, with D and trimming inferred from the DNA. The sample has about 20,000 clones, approximately 86% seen once. Germline V lookup: CDR1 MGHRA, CDR2 YSYEKL. Trimming took off 3 bases at V and 6 bases at J, with 12 bases between the two ends. The CDR3 consists of 13 residues. The sequence came from a human donor in a cohort sampled during active COVID-19. The V gene is TRBV4-1, the J gene TRBJ2-7; the D gene is possibly TRBD2 (6 bases). The source material was peripheral blood. CDR3 in amino acids: CASSHRTSSEQYF. The CDR3 DNA reads as TGCGCCAGCAGCCACCGAACTAGCTCCGAGCAGTACTTC.